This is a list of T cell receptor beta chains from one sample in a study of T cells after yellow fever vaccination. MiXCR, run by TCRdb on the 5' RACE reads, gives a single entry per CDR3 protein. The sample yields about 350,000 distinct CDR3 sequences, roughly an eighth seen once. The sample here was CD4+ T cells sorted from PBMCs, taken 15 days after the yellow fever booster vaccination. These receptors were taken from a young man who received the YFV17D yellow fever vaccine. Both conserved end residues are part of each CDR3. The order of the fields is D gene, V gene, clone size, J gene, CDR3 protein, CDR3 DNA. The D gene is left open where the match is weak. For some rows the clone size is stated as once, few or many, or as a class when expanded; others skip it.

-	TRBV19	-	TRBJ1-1	CASSIDLGPGPNTEAFF	TGTGCCAGTAGTATAGACCTTGGACCGGGACCGAACACTGAAGCTTTCTTT
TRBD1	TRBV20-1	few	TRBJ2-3	CSATSPDRVDTDTQYF	TGCAGTGCTACCTCCCCGGACAGGGTGGACACAGATACGCAGTATTTT
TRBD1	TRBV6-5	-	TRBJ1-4	CASSYGSGTGSVKLFF	TGTGCCAGCAGTTACGGCTCCGGGACAGGGTCGGTAAAACTGTTTTTT
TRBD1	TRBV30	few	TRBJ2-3	CAWSVQGADTQYF	TGTGCCTGGAGTGTACAGGGGGCAGATACGCAGTATTTT
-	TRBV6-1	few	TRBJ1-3	CASSDRQGRGNTIYF	TGTGCCAGCAGTGATCGCCAGGGTCGAGGAAACACCATATATTTT
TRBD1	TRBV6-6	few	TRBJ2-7	CASSPGAGGHEQYF	TGTGCCAGCAGCCCCGGGGCAGGGGGCCACGAGCAGTACTTC
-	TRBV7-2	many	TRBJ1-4	CASRPREGQEKLFF	TGTGCCAGCAGACCTAGAGAAGGGCAGGAAAAACTGTTTTTT
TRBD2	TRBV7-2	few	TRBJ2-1	CASSKTSGGSYNEQFF	TGTGCCAGCAGTAAGACTAGCGGGGGCTCCTACAATGAGCAGTTCTTC
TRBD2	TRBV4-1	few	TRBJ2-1	CASSFPGTSGGEQFF	TGCGCCAGCAGCTTTCCGGGGACTAGCGGGGGGGAGCAGTTCTTC
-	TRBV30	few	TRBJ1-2	CAWSSEGGYTF	TGTGCCTGGAGTTCTGAGGGTGGCTACACCTTC
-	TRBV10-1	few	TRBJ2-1	CASRLGNEQFF	TGCGCCAGCAGGCTGGGGAATGAGCAGTTCTTC
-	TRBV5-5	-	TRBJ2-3	CASSLSSTPTQYF	TGTGCCAGCAGCTTGAGCTCCACCCCGACGCAGTATTTT
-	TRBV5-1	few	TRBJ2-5	CASSSRATAGSGTQYF	TGCGCCAGCAGCTCACGAGCTACGGCGGGGAGTGGGACCCAGTACTTC
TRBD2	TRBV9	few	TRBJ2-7	CASSVGGGVYEQYF	TGTGCCAGCAGCGTAGGCGGGGGGGTGTACGAGCAGTACTTC
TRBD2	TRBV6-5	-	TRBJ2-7	CASSIPGLGEQYF	TGTGCCAGCAGTATCCCGGGACTAGGCGAGCAGTACTTC
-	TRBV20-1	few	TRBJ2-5	CSALSGQITQYF	TGCAGTGCCCTATCCGGACAGATCACCCAGTACTTC
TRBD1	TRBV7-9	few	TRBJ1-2	CASRLDRGHYGYTF	TGTGCCAGCCGCTTAGACAGGGGACACTATGGCTACACCTTC
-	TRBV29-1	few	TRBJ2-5	CSLTGSQETQYF	TGCAGCCTGACAGGATCCCAAGAGACCCAGTACTTC
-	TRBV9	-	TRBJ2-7	CASSSQIFEQYF	TGTGCCAGCAGCTCTCAAATCTTCGAGCAGTACTTC
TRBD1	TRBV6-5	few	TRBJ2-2	CASTAGQGAQDTGELFF	TGTGCCAGCACCGCTGGTCAGGGGGCGCAGGACACCGGGGAGCTGTTTTTT
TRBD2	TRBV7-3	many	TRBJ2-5	CASSLSGRGTQYF	TGTGCCAGCAGCCTCTCCGGGAGGGGGACCCAGTACTTC
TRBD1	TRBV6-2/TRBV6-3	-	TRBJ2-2	CASQPGQRTGELFF	TGTGCCAGCCAGCCGGGACAGAGGACCGGGGAGCTGTTTTTT
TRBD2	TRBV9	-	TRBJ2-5	CASSVDPAGGQETQYF	TGTGCCAGCAGCGTAGATCCAGCGGGGGGCCAAGAGACCCAGTACTTC
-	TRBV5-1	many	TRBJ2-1	CASSLEGSSYNEQFF	TGTGCCAGCAGCTTAGAGGGATCCTCCTACAATGAGCAGTTCTTC
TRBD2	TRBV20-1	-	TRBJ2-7	CSATTGGGHEQYF	TGCAGTGCTACTACGGGAGGGGGTCACGAGCAGTACTTC
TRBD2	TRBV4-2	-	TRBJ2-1	CASSQGLAGGYEQFF	TGTGCCAGCAGCCAAGGGCTAGCGGGGGGCTATGAGCAGTTCTTC
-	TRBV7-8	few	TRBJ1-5	CASSLGGDLPQHF	TGTGCCAGCAGCTTAGGGGGCGATTTGCCCCAGCATTTT
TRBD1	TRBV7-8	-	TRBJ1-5	CASSLRTGTNQPQHF	TGTGCCAGCAGCTTACGGACAGGGACCAATCAGCCCCAGCATTTT
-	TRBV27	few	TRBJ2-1	CASKAGGSETNEQFF	TGTGCCAGCAAAGCTGGCGGTTCCGAGACCAATGAGCAGTTCTTC
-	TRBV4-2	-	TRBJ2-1	CASSQDGGGPSYNEQFF	TGTGCCAGCAGCCAAGATGGAGGGGGGCCGTCCTACAATGAGCAGTTCTTC
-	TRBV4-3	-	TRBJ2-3	CASSQQGTSTDTQYF	TGCGCCAGCAGCCAGCAGGGGACTAGCACAGATACGCAGTATTTT
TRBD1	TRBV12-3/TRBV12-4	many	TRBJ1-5	CASSRDSSNQPQHF	TGTGCCAGCAGTCGGGACAGTTCCAATCAGCCCCAGCATTTT
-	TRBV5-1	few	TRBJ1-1	CASSLRGRLNTEAFF	TGCGCCAGCAGCTTGAGGGGTCGGCTAAACACTGAAGCTTTCTTT
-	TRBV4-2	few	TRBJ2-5	CASSQDGGQPTQTQYF	TGTGCCAGCAGCCAAGACGGAGGACAGCCTACGCAGACCCAGTACTTC
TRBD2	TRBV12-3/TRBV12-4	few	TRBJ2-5	CASSLADLAGPGETQYF	TGTGCCAGCAGTTTAGCGGATCTAGCGGGGCCAGGGGAGACCCAGTACTTC
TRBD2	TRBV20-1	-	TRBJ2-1	CSARAQTSGGYNEQFF	TGCAGTGCTAGAGCCCAAACTAGCGGGGGGTACAATGAGCAGTTCTTC
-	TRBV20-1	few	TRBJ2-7	CSAVDPETSSYEQYF	TGCAGTGCCGTAGATCCTGAGACTAGCTCCTACGAGCAGTACTTC
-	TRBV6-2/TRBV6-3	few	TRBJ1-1	CASLRTATDVPKAFF	TGTGCCAGCTTGCGGACCGCTACTGATGTCCCCAAAGCTTTCTTT
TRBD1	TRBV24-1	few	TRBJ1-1	CATSETQGAEAFF	TGTGCCACCAGTGAAACTCAGGGGGCTGAAGCTTTCTTT
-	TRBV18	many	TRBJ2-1	CASSPQDRYNEQFF	TGTGCCAGCTCACCACAGGACAGATACAATGAGCAGTTCTTC
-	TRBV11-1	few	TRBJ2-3	CASSFEADSTDTQYF	TGTGCCAGCAGCTTTGAGGCGGATAGCACAGATACGCAGTATTTT
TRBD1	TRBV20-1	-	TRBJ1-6	CSARDPTQGTSSYNSPLHF	TGCAGTGCTAGAGATCCGACACAGGGGACGAGCTCCTATAATTCACCCCTCCACTTT
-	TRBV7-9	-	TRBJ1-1	CASTPGGQLSNTEAFF	TGTGCCAGCACCCCCGGCGGGCAGCTGAGTAACACTGAAGCTTTCTTT
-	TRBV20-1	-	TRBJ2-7	CSALTGSSYEQYF	TGCAGTGCGCTAACAGGGAGCTCCTACGAGCAGTACTTC
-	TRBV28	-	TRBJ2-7	CASSSGAPAYEQYF	TGTGCCAGCAGTTCGGGAGCCCCCGCCTACGAGCAGTACTTC
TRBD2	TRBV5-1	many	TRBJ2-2	CASSHGLAYTGELFF	TGCGCCAGCAGCCATGGACTAGCTTACACCGGGGAGCTGTTTTTT
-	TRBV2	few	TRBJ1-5	CASSATNSNQPQHF	TGTGCCAGCAGTGCGACGAATAGCAATCAGCCCCAGCATTTT
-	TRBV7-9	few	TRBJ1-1	CASSSTGGGEAFF	TGTGCCAGCAGCTCCACCGGGGGTGGCGAAGCTTTCTTT
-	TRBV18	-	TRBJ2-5	CASLREQETQYF	TGTGCCAGCCTCAGGGAGCAAGAGACCCAGTACTTC
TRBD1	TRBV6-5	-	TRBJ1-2	CASRRDSPSGYGYTF	TGTGCCAGCAGACGGGACAGCCCCTCTGGCTATGGCTACACCTTC
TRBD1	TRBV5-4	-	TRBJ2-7	CASEKGQGLGEQYF	TGTGCCAGCGAAAAGGGACAGGGGTTAGGCGAGCAGTACTTC
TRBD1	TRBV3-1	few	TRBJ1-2	CASSHVRTGGYGYTF	TGTGCCAGCAGCCATGTCAGGACAGGGGGCTATGGCTACACCTTC
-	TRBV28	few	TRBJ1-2	CASSLPGHPNYGYTF	TGTGCCAGCAGTCTTCCGGGACACCCTAACTATGGCTACACCTTC